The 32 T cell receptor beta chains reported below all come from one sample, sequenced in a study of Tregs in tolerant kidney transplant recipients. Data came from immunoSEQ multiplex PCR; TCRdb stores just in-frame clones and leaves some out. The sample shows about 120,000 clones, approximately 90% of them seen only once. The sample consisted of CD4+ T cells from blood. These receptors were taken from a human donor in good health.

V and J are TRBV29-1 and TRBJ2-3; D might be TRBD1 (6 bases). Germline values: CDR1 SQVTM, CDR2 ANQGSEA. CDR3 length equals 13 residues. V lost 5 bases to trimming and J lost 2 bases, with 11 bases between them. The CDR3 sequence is CSVWDTYTDTQYF. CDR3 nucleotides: TGCAGCGTTTGGGACACTTACACAGATACGCAGTATTTT.

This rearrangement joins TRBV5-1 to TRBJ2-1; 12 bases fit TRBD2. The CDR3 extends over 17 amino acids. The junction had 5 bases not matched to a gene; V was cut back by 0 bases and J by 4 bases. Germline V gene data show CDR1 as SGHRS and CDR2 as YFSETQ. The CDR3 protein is CASSLALAGGLYNEQFF. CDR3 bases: TGCGCCAGCAGCTTGGCCCTAGCGGGGGGGCTATACAATGAGCAGTTCTTC.

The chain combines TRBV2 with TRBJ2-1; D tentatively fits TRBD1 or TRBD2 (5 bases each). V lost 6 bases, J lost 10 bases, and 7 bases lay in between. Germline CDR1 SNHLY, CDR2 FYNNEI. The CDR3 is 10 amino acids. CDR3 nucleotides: TGTGCCAGCAGAGAGGGGGAGCAGTTCTTC. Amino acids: CASREGEQFF.

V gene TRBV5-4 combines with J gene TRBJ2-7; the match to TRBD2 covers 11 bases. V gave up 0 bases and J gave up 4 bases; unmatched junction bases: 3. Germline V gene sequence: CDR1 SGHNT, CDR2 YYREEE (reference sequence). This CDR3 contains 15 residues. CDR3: CASSLVVAGGYEQYF. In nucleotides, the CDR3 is TGTGCCAGCAGCTTGGTAGTAGCGGGAGGGTACGAGCAGTACTTC.

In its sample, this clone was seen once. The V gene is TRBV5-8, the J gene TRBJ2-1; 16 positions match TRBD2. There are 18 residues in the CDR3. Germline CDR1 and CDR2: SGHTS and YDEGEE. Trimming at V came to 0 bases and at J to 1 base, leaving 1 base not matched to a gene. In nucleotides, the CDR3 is TGTGCCAGCAGCTTGGAGGGACTAGCGGGAGGGTCCTACAATGAGCAGTTCTTC. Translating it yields CASSLEGLAGGSYNEQFF.

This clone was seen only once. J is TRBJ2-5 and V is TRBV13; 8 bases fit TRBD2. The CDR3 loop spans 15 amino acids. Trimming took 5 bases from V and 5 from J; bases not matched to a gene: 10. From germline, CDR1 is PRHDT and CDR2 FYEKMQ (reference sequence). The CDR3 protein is CASSRNQGGRETQYF. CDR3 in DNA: TGTGCCAGCAGCCGTAACCAGGGCGGGAGGGAGACCCAGTACTTC.

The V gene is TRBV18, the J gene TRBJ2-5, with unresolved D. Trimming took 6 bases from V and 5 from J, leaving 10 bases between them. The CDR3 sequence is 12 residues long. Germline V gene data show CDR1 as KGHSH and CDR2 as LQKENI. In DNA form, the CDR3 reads TGTGCCAGCTCGCTGGTCGTGGAGACCCAGTACTTC. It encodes CASSLVVETQYF. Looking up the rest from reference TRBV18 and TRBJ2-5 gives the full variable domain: NAGVMQNPRHLVRRRGQEARLRCSPMKGHSHVYWYRQLPEEGLKFMVYLQKENIIDESGMPKERFSAEFPKEGPSILRIQQVVRGDSAAYFCASSLVVETQYFGPGTRLLVL.

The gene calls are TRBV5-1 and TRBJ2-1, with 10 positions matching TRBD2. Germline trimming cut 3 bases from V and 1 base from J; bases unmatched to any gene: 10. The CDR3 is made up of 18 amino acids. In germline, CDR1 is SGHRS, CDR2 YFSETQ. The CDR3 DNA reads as TGCGCCAGCAGCTACAGCGGGGGGGCAGGTAGTTCCTACAATGAGCAGTTCTTC. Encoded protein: CASSYSGGAGSSYNEQFF.

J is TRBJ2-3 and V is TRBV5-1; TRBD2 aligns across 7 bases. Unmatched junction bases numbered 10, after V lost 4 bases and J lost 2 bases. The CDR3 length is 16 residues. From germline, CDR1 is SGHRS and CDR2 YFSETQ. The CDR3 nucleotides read TGCGCCAGCAGCCCCCGGGGGGACTCCTACACAGATACGCAGTATTTT. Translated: CASSPRGDSYTDTQYF.

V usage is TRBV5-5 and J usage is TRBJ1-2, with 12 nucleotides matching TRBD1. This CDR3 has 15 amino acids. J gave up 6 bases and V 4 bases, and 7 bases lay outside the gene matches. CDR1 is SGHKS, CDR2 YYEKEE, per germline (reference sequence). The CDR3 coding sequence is TGTGCCAGCAGCACGGGACAGGGGGCAAGTCATGGCTACACCTTC. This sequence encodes CASSTGQGASHGYTF.

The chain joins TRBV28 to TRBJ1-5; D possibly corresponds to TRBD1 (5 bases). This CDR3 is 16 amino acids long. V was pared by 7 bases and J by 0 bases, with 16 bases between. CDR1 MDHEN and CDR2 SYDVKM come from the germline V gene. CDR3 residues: CASTPGLLYSNQPQHF. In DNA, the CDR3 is TGTGCCAGCACCCCGGGACTCCTCTATAGCAATCAGCCCCAGCATTTT.

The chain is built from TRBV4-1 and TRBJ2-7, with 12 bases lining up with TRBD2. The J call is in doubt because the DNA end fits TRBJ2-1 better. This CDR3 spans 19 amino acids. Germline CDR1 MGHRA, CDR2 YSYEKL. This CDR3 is CASSLRGASGRDKNNEQFF. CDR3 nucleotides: TGCGCCAGCAGCCTAAGGGGTGCTAGCGGGAGGGATAAGAACAATGAGCAGTTCTTC.

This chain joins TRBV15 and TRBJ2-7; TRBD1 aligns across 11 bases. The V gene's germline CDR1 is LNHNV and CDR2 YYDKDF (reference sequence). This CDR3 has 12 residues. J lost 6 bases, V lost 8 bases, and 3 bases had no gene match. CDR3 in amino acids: CATRDRGGEQYF. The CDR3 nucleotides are TGTGCCACCCGGGACAGGGGGGGCGAGCAGTACTTC.

CDR3 sequence: CASSLARGISGYTF. DNA for the CDR3: TGCGCCAGCAGCTTGGCCAGGGGGATCTCTGGCTACACCTTC. V and J are TRBV5-1 and TRBJ1-2; 7 positions agree with TRBD1. The CDR3 contains 14 residues. Germline V gene sequence: CDR1 SGHRS, CDR2 YFSETQ. V lost 0 bases, J lost 7 bases, and 6 bases stayed unmatched.

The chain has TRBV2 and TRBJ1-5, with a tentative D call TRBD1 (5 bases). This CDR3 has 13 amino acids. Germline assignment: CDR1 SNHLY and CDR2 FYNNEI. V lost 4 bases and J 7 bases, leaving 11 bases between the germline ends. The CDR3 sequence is CASSGDSRQPQHF. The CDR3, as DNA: TGTGCCAGCAGTGGCGACAGTAGGCAGCCCCAGCATTTT. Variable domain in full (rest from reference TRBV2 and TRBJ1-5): EPEVTQTPSHQVTQMGQEVILRCVPISNHLYFYWYRQILGQKVEFLVSFYNNEISEKSEIFDDQFSVERPDGSNFTLKIRSTKLEDSAMYFCASSGDSRQPQHFGDGTRLSIL.

The DNA of the CDR3 is TGTGCCAGCAGCCCCGGGACTAGCGGGGGGATGTATACGCAGTATTTT. Its protein product is CASSPGTSGGMYTQYF. This chain uses TRBV11-2 with TRBJ2-3, with 15 bases fitting TRBD2. V was clipped by 5 bases and J by 7 bases; unmatched bases: 7. Germline loops: CDR1 SGHAT, CDR2 FQNNGV. The CDR3 totals 16 residues.

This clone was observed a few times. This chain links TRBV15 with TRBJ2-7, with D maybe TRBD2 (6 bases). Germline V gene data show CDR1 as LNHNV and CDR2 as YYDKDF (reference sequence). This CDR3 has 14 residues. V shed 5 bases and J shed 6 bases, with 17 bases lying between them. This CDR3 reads CATSRGGSPIEQYF. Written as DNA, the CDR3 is TGTGCCACCAGCCGAGGAGGGTCCCCCATCGAGCAGTACTTC.

Here the CDR3 reads CASSLLTGAGANVLTF. The CDR3 nucleotides read TGCGCCAGCAGCTTGTTGACAGGGGCTGGGGCCAACGTCCTGACTTTC. V usage is TRBV5-1 and J usage is TRBJ2-6; 8 bases map to TRBD1. Unmatched junction bases numbered 2, after V lost 1 base and J lost 2 bases. The CDR3 is 16 amino acids. Germline V gives CDR1 SGHRS, CDR2 YFSETQ.

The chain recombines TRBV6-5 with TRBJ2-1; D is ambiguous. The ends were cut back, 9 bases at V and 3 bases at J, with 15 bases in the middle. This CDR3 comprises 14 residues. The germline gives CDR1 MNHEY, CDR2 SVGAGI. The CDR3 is CASRDFGVYNEQFF. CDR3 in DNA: TGTGCCAGTCGAGACTTCGGAGTCTACAATGAGCAGTTCTTC.

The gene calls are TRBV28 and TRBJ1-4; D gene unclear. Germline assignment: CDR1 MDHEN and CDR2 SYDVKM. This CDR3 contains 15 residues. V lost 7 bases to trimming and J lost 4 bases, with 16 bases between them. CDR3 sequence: CASTGPPAFNEKLFF. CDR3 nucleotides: TGTGCCAGCACTGGGCCCCCGGCCTTTAATGAAAAACTGTTTTTT. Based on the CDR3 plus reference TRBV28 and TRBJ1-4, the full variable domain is DVKVTQSSRYLVKRTGEKVFLECVQDMDHENMFWYRQDPGLGLRLIYFSYDVKMKEKGDIPEGYSVSREKKERFSLILESASTNQTSMYLCASTGPPAFNEKLFFGSGTQLSVL.

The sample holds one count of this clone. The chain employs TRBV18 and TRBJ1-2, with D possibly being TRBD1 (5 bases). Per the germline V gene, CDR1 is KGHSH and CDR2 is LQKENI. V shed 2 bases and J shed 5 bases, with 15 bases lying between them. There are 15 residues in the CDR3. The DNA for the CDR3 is TGTGCCAGCTCACCAAAGCAGACAGTTATTTATGGCTACACCTTC. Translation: CASSPKQTVIYGYTF.

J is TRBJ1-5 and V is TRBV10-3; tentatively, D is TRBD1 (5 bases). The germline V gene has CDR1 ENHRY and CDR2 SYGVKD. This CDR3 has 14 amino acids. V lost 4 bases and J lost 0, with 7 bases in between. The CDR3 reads CAISGQISNQPQHF. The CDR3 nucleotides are TGTGCCATCAGTGGACAGATTAGCAATCAGCCCCAGCATTTT.

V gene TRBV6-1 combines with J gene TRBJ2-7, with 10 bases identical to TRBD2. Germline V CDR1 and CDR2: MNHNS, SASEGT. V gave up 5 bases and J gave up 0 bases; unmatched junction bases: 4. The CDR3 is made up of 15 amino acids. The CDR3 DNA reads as TGTGCCAGCAGTCTAGCGGGGGCTTCCTCCTACGAGCAGTACTTC. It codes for CASSLAGASSYEQYF.

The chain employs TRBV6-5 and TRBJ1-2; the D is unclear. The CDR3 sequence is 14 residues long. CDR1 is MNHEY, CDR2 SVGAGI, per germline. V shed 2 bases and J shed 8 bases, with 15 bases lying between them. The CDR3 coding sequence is TGTGCCAGCAGTTACCCCATCTCAGGTGCCGGCTACACCTTC. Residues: CASSYPISGAGYTF.

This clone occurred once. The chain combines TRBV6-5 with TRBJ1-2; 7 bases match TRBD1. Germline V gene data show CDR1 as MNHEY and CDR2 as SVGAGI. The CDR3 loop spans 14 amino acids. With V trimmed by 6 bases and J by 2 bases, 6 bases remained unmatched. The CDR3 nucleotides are TGTGCCAGCAGCCGGACAGGTTGGAACTATGGCTACACCTTC. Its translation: CASSRTGWNYGYTF.

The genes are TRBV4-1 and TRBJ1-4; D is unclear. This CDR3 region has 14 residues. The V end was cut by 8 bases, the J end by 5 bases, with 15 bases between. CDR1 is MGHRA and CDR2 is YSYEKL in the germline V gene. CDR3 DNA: TGCGCCAGCTTCGGAATGGACTTCAATGAAAAACTGTTTTTT. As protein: CASFGMDFNEKLFF.

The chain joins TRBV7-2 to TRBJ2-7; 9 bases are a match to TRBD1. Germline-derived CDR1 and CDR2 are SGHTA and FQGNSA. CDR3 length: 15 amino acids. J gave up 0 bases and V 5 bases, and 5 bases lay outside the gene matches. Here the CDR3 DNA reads TGTGCCAGCAGCCCCCGGGACAGGGCCTCCTACGAGCAGTACTTC. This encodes CASSPRDRASYEQYF.

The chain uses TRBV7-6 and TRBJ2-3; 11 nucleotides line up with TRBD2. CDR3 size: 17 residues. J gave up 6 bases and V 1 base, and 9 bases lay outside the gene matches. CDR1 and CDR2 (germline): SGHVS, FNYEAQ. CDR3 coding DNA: TGTGCCAGCAGCTTAGATCGCCTAGCGGGGGGCCGGGATACGCAGTATTTT. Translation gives CASSLDRLAGGRDTQYF. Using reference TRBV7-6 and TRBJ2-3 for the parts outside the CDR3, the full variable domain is GAGVSQSPRYKVTKRGQDVALRCDPISGHVSLYWYRQALGQGPEFLTYFNYEAQQDKSGLPNDRFSAERPEGSISTLTIQRTEQRDSAMYRCASSLDRLAGGRDTQYFGPGTRLTVL.

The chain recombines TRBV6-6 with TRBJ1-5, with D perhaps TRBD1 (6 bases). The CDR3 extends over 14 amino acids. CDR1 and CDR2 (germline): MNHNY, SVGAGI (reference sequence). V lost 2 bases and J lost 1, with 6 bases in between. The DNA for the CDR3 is TGTGCCAGCAGTTACCAGGGGAGCAATCAGCCCCAGCATTTT. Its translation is CASSYQGSNQPQHF.

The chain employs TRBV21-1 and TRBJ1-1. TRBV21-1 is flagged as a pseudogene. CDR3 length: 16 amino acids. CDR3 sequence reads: CASSVLTAGVVTEAFF. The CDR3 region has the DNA TGTGCCAGCAGCGTCCTGACAGCGGGAGTCGTTACTGAAGCTTTCTTT.

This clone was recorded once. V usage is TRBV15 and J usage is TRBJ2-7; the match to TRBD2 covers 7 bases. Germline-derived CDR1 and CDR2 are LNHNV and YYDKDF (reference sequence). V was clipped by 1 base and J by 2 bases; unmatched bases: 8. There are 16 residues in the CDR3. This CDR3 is CATSRAPPAGAYEQYF. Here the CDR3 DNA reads TGTGCCACCAGCAGAGCTCCCCCGGCGGGAGCCTACGAGCAGTACTTC.

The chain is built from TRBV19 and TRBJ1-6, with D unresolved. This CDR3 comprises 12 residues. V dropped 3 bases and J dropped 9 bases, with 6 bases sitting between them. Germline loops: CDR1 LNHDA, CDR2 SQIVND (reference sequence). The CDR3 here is CASSILGSPLHF. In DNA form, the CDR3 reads TGTGCCAGTAGTATCCTGGGTTCACCCCTCCACTTT.